This T cell receptor beta chain is from a study of blood T cell repertoires in COVID-19. Looking at the study overall: In each case, the material was cDNA or gDNA derived from T cells, B-cell-depleted T cells, or PBMCs.

Original processing notes: Reference gene primer amplification in the assay estimated nucleated cell counts. Libraries were prepared by immunoSEQ multiplex PCR; TCRdb keeps only in-frame clonotypes and omits some of them. The DNA was the basis for D and trimming; V, J and clone size are from that table. The data contain about 36,000 clones, just under 80% of them singletons. Trimming at V came to 0 bases and at J to 7 bases, leaving 6 bases not matched to a gene. This CDR3 comprises 15 residues. CDR1 and CDR2 (germline): LNHNV, YYDKDF (reference sequence). Sequencing used peripheral blood. The chain uses TRBV15 and TRBJ2-1; 7 bases map to TRBD2. This TCR was recovered from a man aged 55 to 70 with acute or convalescent COVID-19. The CDR3 protein is CATSRETSRGNEQFF. The CDR3 nucleotides are TGTGCCACCAGCAGAGAGACTAGCAGAGGGAATGAGCAGTTCTTC.